This TCR beta chain stems from a study of T cell changes during pregnancy in multiple sclerosis. The germline V gene encodes CDR1 SGHNT and CDR2 YYREEE (reference sequence). Losses at the gene ends were 0 bases for V and 5 bases for J; bases not matched to a gene: 4. The CDR3 extends over 15 amino acids. Method: immunoSEQ multiplex PCR; TCRdb's copy keeps in-frame clones and lacks some. The top ten hold 3% to 4% of the sample, which has some 70,000 clones, around nine tenths seen once. This TCR was sampled from a female donor in good health, enrolled as a control in a pregnancy study. This chain joins TRBV5-4 and TRBJ2-5; TRBD2 matches at 10 bases. The source was peripheral blood, collected after pregnancy. CDR3 protein: CASSLGLAGVETQYF. The DNA for the CDR3 is TGTGCCAGCAGCTTGGGGCTAGCGGGAGTCGAGACCCAGTACTTC.